The present entry profiles one TCR beta chain with its context. The sample comes from a study of blood T cells in healthy people across ages. Study at large: With template switching, about one barcoded beta molecule was captured per two T cells.

It was with a sample-barcoded 5' primer and a J-beta primer mix that a second PCR of roughly 7 to 12 cycles was run. MiXCR, run by TCRdb on the 5' RACE reads, gives a single entry per CDR3 protein. Of about 680,000 distinct CDR3 sequences listed, around 45% are singletons. There are 14 residues in the CDR3. In germline, CDR1 is SGHRS, CDR2 YFSETQ. The V and J ends lost 6 bases and 2 bases respectively, with 9 bases between them. The clonotype originates from a woman aged 55-75 years in good health. The sample consisted of blood. The V and J genes are TRBV5-1 and TRBJ2-6; D uncertain. CDR3: CASTLDPGANVLTF. In DNA, the CDR3 is TGCGCCAGCACCCTGGATCCTGGGGCCAACGTCCTGACTTTC.